These 13 T cell receptor beta chains share one sample of origin, sequenced in a study of human T cells and chemical hapten exposure. Time point specified: pre-sensitization, week 0. As to treatment: therapeutic diphenylcyclopropenone sensitization with weekly scalp DPC. MiXCR was run by TCRdb on the RACE reads, yielding one entry per CDR3 protein. The table lists about 120,000 distinct CDR3 sequences, less than 15% of them singletons. The starting material was whole blood, obtained in connection with sensitization to the hapten diphenylcyclopropenone (DPC). Receptors originate from a woman in her late teens or twenties with alopecia areata. Some clones in this sample may be carry-over from other donors' samples.

The rearrangement joins TRBV9 to TRBJ1-4, with D maybe TRBD1 (5 bases). The CDR3 is 12 residues long. Germline loops: CDR1 SGDLS, CDR2 YYNGEE. Trimming took off 8 bases at V and 8 bases at J, with 13 bases between the two ends. CDR3 coding DNA: TGTGCCAGTGGGGGTTCTGAAGAAAAACTGTTTTTT. It specifies CASGGSEEKLFF. The full variable domain, in which reference TRBV9 and TRBJ1-4 provide the parts outside the CDR3, is DSGVTQTPKHLITATGQRVTLRCSPRSGDLSVYWYQQSLDQGLQFLIQYYNGEERAKGNILERFSAQQFPDLHSELNLSSLELGDSALYFCASGGSEEKLFFGSGTQLSVL.

The chain joins TRBV7-2 to TRBJ2-1; D gene unclear. The CDR3 extends over 12 amino acids. Between the trimmed V and J ends, which lost 2 bases and 6 bases, there was a span of 5 bases. Germline CDR1 and CDR2: SGHTA and FQGNSA. Here the CDR3 DNA reads TGTGCCAGCAGCTTACGGGTCAATGAGCAGTTCTTC. Translating gives CASSLRVNEQFF.

CDR3 residues: CASSLSLAGVNEQFF. The CDR3 nucleotides read TGTGCCAGCAGCTTATCACTAGCGGGGGTTAATGAGCAGTTCTTC. This chain joins TRBV11-2 and TRBJ2-1, with TRBD2 matching over 11 bases. This CDR3 is built from 15 residues. Germline CDR1 SGHAT, CDR2 FQNNGV. V lost 2 bases to trimming and J lost 7 bases; unmatched junction nucleotides: 4.

This clonotype was observed a few times. The chain carries TRBV7-2 and TRBJ2-7; 8 nucleotides agree with TRBD2. Germline V lookup: CDR1 SGHTA, CDR2 FQGNSA. Trimming cost V 6 bases and J 7 bases; bases outside gene matches: 17. This CDR3 spans 16 amino acids. The CDR3 region is CASRYGSGESLGEQYF. The CDR3, as DNA: TGTGCCAGCAGATATGGTAGCGGGGAGAGCCTAGGGGAGCAGTACTTC.

The chain recombines TRBV11-2 with TRBJ2-5, with D possibly TRBD1 on 5 matching bases. The CDR3 has 14 residues. V was cut by 5 bases and J by 1 base, with 11 bases left in between. Germline V gene lookup returns CDR1 SGHAT and CDR2 FQNNGV. CDR3 region: CASSKGASQETQYF. In nucleotides, the CDR3 is TGTGCCAGCAGCAAAGGGGCCTCCCAAGAGACCCAGTACTTC.

This clonotype was recorded many times. The V and J genes are TRBV7-8 and TRBJ2-7, with D perhaps given as TRBD1 or TRBD2 (5 bases each). The V gene lost 0 bases and the J gene lost 3 bases, with 9 bases spanning the gap. The CDR3 loop spans 14 amino acids. Germline CDR1 and CDR2: SGHVS and FQNEAQ. CDR3 bases: TGTGCCAGCAGCTTAGCGGGGGACGGCTACGAGCAGTACTTC. Its protein is CASSLAGDGYEQYF.

Only a few counts were recorded for this clonotype. The chain combines TRBV20-1 with TRBJ2-7, with TRBD1 identical over 9 bases. V lost 4 bases and J lost 1; bases outside the gene matches: 5. The CDR3 spans 14 residues. The germline gives CDR1 DFQATT, CDR2 SNEGSKA (reference sequence). CDR3 bases: TGCAGTGCTATTAGGACAGGGGAATCCTACGAGCAGTACTTC. The encoded protein is CSAIRTGESYEQYF.

The chain links TRBV3-1 to TRBJ2-3; 7 nucleotides align to TRBD1. This CDR3 has 15 residues. After removal of 3 bases from V and 2 bases from J, the junction contained 5 bases not matched to a gene. Germline V lookup: CDR1 LGHDT, CDR2 YNNKEL (reference sequence). CDR3 loop: CASSQIQGYTDTQYF. Written as DNA, the CDR3 is TGTGCCAGCAGCCAGATACAGGGGTACACAGATACGCAGTATTTT.

This clonotype was found once. The chain combines TRBV3-1 with TRBJ1-1; D gene ambiguous. V was trimmed by 4 bases and J by 7 bases, leaving 13 bases between them. CDR3 length equals 13 residues. CDR1 and CDR2 (germline): LGHDT, YNNKEL (reference sequence). The chain's CDR3 is CASSPDVKGEAFF. CDR3 nucleotide sequence: TGTGCCAGCAGCCCGGACGTAAAAGGTGAAGCTTTCTTT.

This clonotype was seen many times. The V and J genes are TRBV12-3 or TRBV12-4 and TRBJ2-7; TRBD2 matches 9 bases. The CDR3 totals 15 residues. V gave up 5 bases and J gave up 0 bases; unmatched junction bases: 5. The CDR3 protein is CASSRSGGSSYEQYF. The CDR3 region has the DNA TGTGCCAGCAGTCGGAGCGGGGGGAGCTCCTACGAGCAGTACTTC.

The chain uses TRBV30 and TRBJ2-7; a possible D gene is TRBD2 (5 bases). Per the germline V gene, CDR1 is GTSNPN and CDR2 is SVGIG (reference sequence). The V gene lost 1 base and the J gene lost 3 bases, with 19 bases spanning the gap. This CDR3 is 16 amino acids long. Here the CDR3 reads CAWSGNRAEAIYEQYF. Here the CDR3 DNA reads TGTGCCTGGAGTGGGAATAGGGCGGAGGCAATCTACGAGCAGTACTTC.

In this sample, this clonotype turned up a few times. This chain connects TRBV18 to TRBJ2-3, with 7 bases fitting TRBD1. The CDR3 has 15 residues. The germline CDR1 and CDR2 sequences are KGHSH and LQKENI. V shed 2 bases and J 0 bases; nucleotides not matched to a gene: 2. Here the CDR3 DNA reads TGTGCCAGCTCACCAGGGACAGTGAGCACAGATACGCAGTATTTT. Its translation: CASSPGTVSTDTQYF. Using reference TRBV18 and TRBJ2-3 for the parts outside the CDR3, the full variable domain is NAGVMQNPRHLVRRRGQEARLRCSPMKGHSHVYWYRQLPEEGLKFMVYLQKENIIDESGMPKERFSAEFPKEGPSILRIQQVVRGDSAAYFCASSPGTVSTDTQYFGPGTRLTVL.

This rearrangement joins TRBV10-3 to TRBJ2-3; weak D call: TRBD2 (5 bases). V was cut by 5 bases and J by 6 bases, with 9 bases left in between. The CDR3 spans 12 residues. Germline values: CDR1 ENHRY, CDR2 SYGVKD. This CDR3 reads CAISLLGDTQYF. CDR3 bases: TGTGCCATCAGTCTACTAGGGGATACGCAGTATTTT.